This TCR beta chain derives from a study of blood T cell repertoires in COVID-19. V gave up 2 bases and J gave up 0 bases, with 14 bases separating them. Germline assignment: CDR1 MDHEN and CDR2 SYDVKM. The CDR3 has 16 residues. The protocol was immunoSEQ multiplex PCR, while the TCRdb copy is restricted to in-frame clones and leaves out a portion. Of tens of thousands of clones in the sample, roughly 86% are singletons; the top ten hold approximately 18%. The sequencing sample was made of peripheral blood. This chain connects TRBV28 to TRBJ2-7; D perhaps matches TRBD2 (5 bases). The source of this sequence is a human donor in a cohort sampled during active COVID-19. CDR3 residues: CASSLGLSLPSYEQYF. DNA for the CDR3: TGTGCCAGCAGTTTAGGACTGAGTTTGCCCTCCTACGAGCAGTACTTC.